These T cell receptor beta chains were read from a single sample in a study of shared clonotypes between healthy human individuals. Here immunoSEQ multiplex PCR was the method, and the copy in TCRdb shows in-frame clones only, minus some. The sample lists approximately 1.9 million clones, just under 95% occurring once. The sample consisted of naive CD8+ T cells from PBMCs. The origin of the receptors is a young man in good health. Some clones in this sample may be carry-over from other donors' samples. The CDR3 runs from the conserved cysteine through the conserved F or W. A D gene is named only where the DNA matches it firmly. Clone size is given for some rows only: seen once, a few or many times, or a class if the clone is expanded.

V	J	D	size	CDR3	DNA
TRBV7-8	TRBJ2-5	NA	NA	CASSLFAGERQETQYF	TGTGCCAGCAGCTTGTTCGCTGGCGAGCGGCAAGAGACCCAGTACTTC
TRBV25-1	TRBJ2-5	NA	NA	CASSEYHGAAQETQYF	TGTGCCAGCAGTGAATACCACGGAGCAGCCCAAGAGACCCAGTACTTC
TRBV7-9	TRBJ2-1	NA	NA	CASTPGVGGNEQFF	TGTGCCAGCACTCCGGGAGTGGGAGGCAATGAGCAGTTCTTC
TRBV5-6	TRBJ2-6	NA	NA	CASSWGAGANVLTF	TGTGCCAGCAGCTGGGGGGCTGGGGCCAACGTCCTGACTTTC
TRBV27	TRBJ2-2	NA	NA	CASSLWIPTGELFF	TGTGCCAGCAGTTTATGGATTCCTACCGGGGAGCTGTTTTTT
TRBV5-4	TRBJ2-7	TRBD2	NA	CASSLAPGLGPHEQYF	TGTGCCAGCAGCCTGGCGCCGGGACTAGGCCCCCACGAGCAGTACTTC
TRBV4-1	TRBJ1-5	TRBD1	NA	CASSHRDRSNQPQHF	TGCGCCAGCAGCCACCGGGACAGGAGCAATCAGCCCCAGCATTTT
TRBV9	TRBJ2-4	TRBD1	NA	CASSVGPGGMAKNIQYF	TGTGCCAGCAGCGTAGGTCCAGGGGGCATGGCCAAAAACATTCAGTACTTC
TRBV11-2	TRBJ2-1	NA	NA	CASSPGTGGSSVNEQFF	TGTGCCAGCAGCCCGGGGACGGGTGGATCCTCGGTCAATGAGCAGTTCTTC
TRBV4-2	TRBJ2-7	TRBD2	NA	CASSQDGTSGRAVYEQYF	TGTGCCAGCAGCCAAGATGGCACTAGCGGGAGGGCCGTATACGAGCAGTACTTC
TRBV6-5	TRBJ2-7	NA	NA	CASSYGVGEQYF	TGTGCCAGCAGTTACGGGGTGGGCGAGCAGTACTTC
TRBV7-2	TRBJ2-1	TRBD2	NA	CASRGSGSIYNEQFF	TGTGCCAGTCGGGGTAGCGGGAGTATCTACAATGAGCAGTTCTTC
TRBV2	TRBJ2-7	TRBD1	NA	CASSETGPRSYEQYF	TGTGCCAGCAGTGAGACAGGGCCCCGATCCTACGAGCAGTACTTC
TRBV4-1	TRBJ1-5	NA	NA	CAAGTIHQPQHF	TGCGCCGCTGGGACTATCCATCAGCCCCAGCATTTT
TRBV28	TRBJ2-7	NA	NA	CASSLLQVYEQYF	TGTGCCAGCAGTTTATTACAGGTCTACGAGCAGTACTTC
TRBV5-8	TRBJ1-5	NA	NA	CASSLQVYSNQPQHF	TGTGCCAGCAGCTTACAGGTATATAGCAATCAGCCCCAGCATTTT
TRBV27	TRBJ1-1	NA	NA	CASSLTGGQAEAFF	TGTGCCAGCAGTTTAACGGGGGGGCAGGCTGAAGCTTTCTTT
TRBV27	TRBJ2-1	TRBD2	NA	CASSFGRGGNEQFF	TGTGCCAGCAGTTTCGGACGGGGGGGGAATGAGCAGTTCTTC
TRBV4-1	TRBJ1-5	NA	NA	CASSQDIRLRGQPQHF	TGCGCCAGCAGCCAAGATATTCGGCTAAGGGGACAGCCCCAGCATTTT
TRBV5-1	TRBJ2-3	NA	NA	CASSSDYRGDTQYF	TGCGCCAGCAGCTCCGACTACCGGGGAGATACGCAGTATTTT
TRBV13	TRBJ2-5	NA	NA	CASSLNHDGRFQETQYF	TGTGCCAGCAGCTTAAATCATGACGGGCGCTTCCAAGAGACCCAGTACTTC
TRBV7-6	TRBJ1-5	NA	NA	CASSLGLGGVNQPQHF	TGTGCCAGCAGCTTAGGGTTGGGGGGCGTGAATCAGCCCCAGCATTTT
TRBV11-2	TRBJ1-1	NA	NA	CASSLDSTFYMNTEAFF	TGTGCCAGCAGCTTGGACAGTACCTTTTACATGAACACTGAAGCTTTCTTT
TRBV9	TRBJ2-3	NA	NA	CASSVWGRPGTDTQYF	TGTGCCAGCAGCGTATGGGGGAGGCCCGGCACAGATACGCAGTATTTT
TRBV2	TRBJ1-2	NA	few	CASIGRAGGYTF	TGTGCCAGCATCGGCCGGGCCGGAGGCTACACCTTC
TRBV27	TRBJ1-1	NA	NA	CASSPRLNTEAFF	TGTGCCAGCAGTCCAAGATTGAACACTGAAGCTTTCTTT
TRBV6-1	TRBJ2-7	NA	NA	CASSEALGQNYEQYF	TGTGCCAGCAGTGAAGCGCTAGGACAGAACTACGAGCAGTACTTC
TRBV29-1	TRBJ2-7	NA	NA	CSVAFGSYEQYF	TGCAGCGTTGCGTTCGGGAGCTACGAGCAGTACTTC
TRBV2	TRBJ2-7	NA	once	CASSSGDYEQYF	TGTGCCAGCAGCTCGGGGGACTACGAGCAGTACTTC
TRBV7-2	TRBJ2-7	NA	NA	CASSHKYEQYF	TGTGCCAGCAGCCATAAATACGAGCAGTACTTC
TRBV28	TRBJ1-3	NA	NA	CASSFPGTGNTIYF	TGTGCCAGCAGTTTCCCAGGGACCGGAAACACCATATATTTT
TRBV7-9	TRBJ2-3	NA	NA	CASGAFMGIRDFSTDTQYF	TGTGCCAGCGGCGCTTTTATGGGGATCCGGGACTTCAGCACAGATACGCAGTATTTT
TRBV6-1	TRBJ2-1	TRBD2	NA	CASRGIAGAYNEQFF	TGTGCCAGCAGGGGCATCGCGGGGGCCTACAATGAGCAGTTCTTC
TRBV9	TRBJ2-3	TRBD2	NA	CASSVGGLAGRTDTQYF	TGTGCCAGCAGCGTAGGGGGACTAGCGGGTCGCACAGATACGCAGTATTTT
TRBV7-8	TRBJ2-2	TRBD2	NA	CASSLNPSGSFNTGELFF	TGTGCCAGCAGCTTAAACCCTAGCGGGAGCTTCAACACCGGGGAGCTGTTTTTT
TRBV7-9	TRBJ1-1	NA	few	CASSPPDGEAFF	TGTGCCAGCAGCCCCCCGGATGGTGAAGCTTTCTTT
TRBV19	TRBJ2-3	TRBD2	NA	CASSTPTSGYTDTQYF	TGTGCCAGTAGTACCCCGACTAGCGGTTACACAGATACGCAGTATTTT
TRBV6-1	TRBJ2-5	NA	NA	CASSEGRKTGTQYF	TGTGCCAGCAGTGAAGGTAGGAAGACGGGGACCCAGTACTTC
TRBV9	TRBJ2-1	TRBD2	NA	CASSALGTSANNEQFF	TGTGCCAGCAGCGCCCTCGGGACTAGCGCAAACAATGAGCAGTTCTTC
TRBV5-1	TRBJ2-3	TRBD2	NA	CASSLRLAGLADTQYF	TGCGCCAGCAGCTTGCGACTAGCGGGACTGGCAGATACGCAGTATTTT
TRBV2	TRBJ2-5	TRBD2	NA	CASSSTSGRAMETQYF	TGTGCCAGCAGTTCGACTAGCGGGAGGGCCATGGAGACCCAGTACTTC
TRBV7-8	TRBJ1-4	NA	NA	CASSLYIGGHETLFF	TGTGCCAGCAGCTTGTACATCGGTGGGCATGAAACACTGTTTTTT
TRBV12-5	TRBJ2-2	NA	NA	CASGLVQGVVGELFF	TGTGCTAGTGGTTTGGTACAGGGTGTTGTCGGGGAGCTGTTTTTT
TRBV6-1	TRBJ1-2	TRBD1	once	CASRGWGQGIGYTF	TGTGCCAGTAGGGGATGGGGACAGGGGATCGGCTACACCTTC
TRBV29-1	TRBJ1-1	TRBD1	NA	CSVVTGWAEAFF	TGCAGCGTTGTGACAGGGTGGGCTGAAGCTTTCTTT
TRBV4-3	TRBJ2-2	NA	once	CASSVSVVDTGELFF	TGCGCCAGTTCAGTATCTGTTGTGGACACCGGGGAGCTGTTTTTT
TRBV6-5	TRBJ2-7	TRBD1	NA	CASSLDRAYEQYF	TGTGCCAGCAGCTTAGACAGGGCCTACGAGCAGTACTTC
TRBV7-2	TRBJ1-1	NA	few	CASSLLGVRTEAFF	TGTGCCAGCAGCTTATTAGGGGTGAGGACTGAAGCTTTCTTT
TRBV10-2	TRBJ2-7	NA	NA	CASSEVDRPSYEQYF	TGCGCCAGCAGTGAGGTAGACAGGCCCTCCTACGAGCAGTACTTC